Each of the 15 T cell receptor beta chains below was sequenced from the same sample in a study of T cells in Graves' hyperthyroidism and ophthalmopathy. Using RNA transcripts as the source, TCR beta CDR3 regions were amplified. A first-round RT-PCR of the TCR CDR3 used the HTBI primer set. One entry per CDR3 protein, called by TCRdb with MiXCR from the multiplex PCR reads. In the table there are around 500,000 distinct CDR3 sequences, around 16% of which are singletons. Sequencing was carried out using blood. These receptor sequences come from a woman younger than 45 with Graves' ophthalmopathy.

A few counts support this clonotype. The chain recombines TRBV28 with TRBJ2-1; 13 bases match TRBD2. V was pared by 3 bases and J by 10 bases, with 12 bases of the junction left unmatched. The CDR3 sequence is 17 residues long. The V gene's germline CDR1 is MDHEN and CDR2 SYDVKM. CDR3: CASSFEVGTSGTPEQFF. The CDR3 DNA reads as TGTGCCAGCAGTTTTGAAGTCGGGACTAGCGGGACTCCAGAGCAGTTCTTC.

This clonotype was counted ten times or more. V usage is TRBV7-9 and J usage is TRBJ2-1; D may correspond to TRBD1 or TRBD2 (5 bases each). Germline V CDR1 and CDR2: SEHNR, FQNEAQ (reference sequence). V was pared by 4 bases and J by 7 bases, with 14 bases between. The CDR3 is made up of 14 amino acids. The chain's CDR3 is CASSSGTGGNEQFF. DNA for the CDR3: TGTGCCAGCAGCTCCGGGACGGGCGGAAATGAGCAGTTCTTC.

The V and J genes are TRBV28 and TRBJ2-7, with 10 bases fitting TRBD1. The CDR3 spans 16 residues. The ends lost 1 base at V and 7 bases at J; junction bases unmatched: 10. Germline CDR1 MDHEN, CDR2 SYDVKM. CDR3 DNA: TGTGCCAGCAGTTTATTGACAGGGGGCGAATCGCGGGAGCAGTACTTC. It codes for CASSLLTGGESREQYF.

In its sample, this clonotype was seen a few times. The chain carries TRBV29-1 and TRBJ2-2, with 8 positions matching TRBD1. The CDR3 is 18 residues long. Germline V gene sequence: CDR1 SQVTM, CDR2 ANQGSEA. V was clipped by 4 bases and J by 4 bases; unmatched bases: 17. CDR3 coding DNA: TGCAGCGTTGGGAGGAGAATCGGGACAGGAGGTTCCACCGGGGAGCTGTTTTTT. As protein: CSVGRRIGTGGSTGELFF.

This clonotype has just one count. The chain carries TRBV19 and TRBJ2-1; 8 nucleotides align to TRBD2. V was pared by 3 bases and J by 3 bases, with 4 bases of the junction left unmatched. Germline loops: CDR1 LNHDA, CDR2 SQIVND (reference sequence). CDR3 length: 15 residues. This chain's CDR3 is CASSIYSGSYNEQFF. The CDR3 DNA reads TGTGCCAGTAGTATTTACAGCGGGAGCTACAATGAGCAGTTCTTC.

The chain employs TRBV3-2 and TRBJ1-6; the table's D gene call, TRBD1, was not cross checked with the DNA. TRBV3-2 counts as a pseudogene. CDR3 length equals 16 residues. The chain's CDR3 is CASSHRAGGTNSPLHF. DNA of the CDR3: TGTGCCAGCAGCCATCGGGCAGGGGGGACTAATTCACCCCTCCACTTT.

The chain links TRBV29-1 to TRBJ2-7; tentatively, D is TRBD2 (5 bases). Per germline, CDR1 SQVTM and CDR2 ANQGSEA. Deletions cut 5 bases from V and 3 bases from J, with 8 bases between. CDR3 size: 11 residues. The CDR3 here is CSVTGIYEQYF. The CDR3 nucleotides are TGCAGCGTTACGGGGATCTACGAGCAGTACTTC.

In its sample, this clonotype was seen many times. CDR3 residues: CASSLRTGSATEAFF. The CDR3 DNA follows: TGTGCCAGCAGCCTCCGGACAGGGAGCGCTACTGAAGCTTTCTTT. The chain joins TRBV3-1 to TRBJ1-1; TRBD1 aligns across 8 bases. This CDR3 has 15 residues. Germline loops: CDR1 LGHDT, CDR2 YNNKEL (reference sequence). Trimming took 4 bases from V and 5 from J; bases not matched to a gene: 9. The whole variable domain, filled in from reference TRBV3-1 and TRBJ1-1, reads DTAVSQTPKYLVTQMGNDKSIKCEQNLGHDTMYWYKQDSKKFLKIMFSYNNKELIINETVPNRFSPKSPDKAHLNLHINSLELGDSAVYFCASSLRTGSATEAFFGQGTRLTVV.

The chain has TRBV29-1 and TRBJ2-2; 7 positions match TRBD1. The CDR3 contains 14 residues. Looked up from germline, CDR1 is SQVTM and CDR2 is ANQGSEA. V lost 7 bases to trimming and J lost 4 bases; unmatched junction nucleotides: 9. This CDR3 is CSASTGFITGELFF. The CDR3 DNA is TGCAGCGCCTCGACAGGGTTTATCACCGGGGAGCTGTTTTTT.

This clonotype was found many times. The chain is built from TRBV7-2 and TRBJ2-2, with 7 bases identical to TRBD1. This CDR3 is 15 amino acids long. V gave up 5 bases and J gave up 1 base; unmatched junction bases: 4. Germline-derived CDR1 and CDR2 are SGHTA and FQGNSA. The CDR3 DNA sequence: TGTGCCAGCAGCGGAAGACAGGGGAACACCGGGGAGCTGTTTTTT. This gives the protein CASSGRQGNTGELFF.

The chain is built from TRBV24-1 and TRBJ2-1; maybe TRBD2 (5 bases). CDR3 length: 14 residues. V lost 5 bases and J lost 0, with 7 bases in between. Germline CDR1 reads KGHDR; CDR2 reads SFDVKD. The CDR3 DNA sequence: TGTGCCACCAGTGTGGGGAGCTCCTACAATGAGCAGTTCTTC. Protein sequence: CATSVGSSYNEQFF.

This clonotype was observed a handful of times. A single base separates this from a much larger clone, so it may be a read error. The chain employs TRBV24-1 and TRBJ1-5; 8 bases fit TRBD1. This CDR3 has 16 residues. CDR1 is KGHDR and CDR2 is SFDVKD in the germline V gene. Trimming took 4 bases from V and 7 from J; bases not matched to a gene: 11. CDR3 amino acids: CATSDPGAGGEQPQHF. The CDR3 DNA is TGTGCCACCAGTGACCCTGGGGCAGGGGGCGAACAGCCCCAGCATTTT.

A remark on this clonotype: Given a much more abundant clone one base away, this may be a read error. The chain is built from TRBV7-8 and TRBJ1-5; 7 nucleotides agree with TRBD1. The V segment lost 5 bases and the J segment 6 bases; nucleotides outside the gene matches: 10. In germline, CDR1 is SGHVS, CDR2 FQNEAQ. The CDR3 runs to 15 residues. This CDR3 reads CASSAGTVIGQPQHF. Here the CDR3 DNA reads TGTGCCAGCAGCGCTGGGACAGTTATAGGTCAGCCCCAGCATTTT.

V and J are TRBV12-3 or TRBV12-4 and TRBJ1-1, with no clear D. The ends were cut back, 0 bases at V and 3 bases at J, with 11 bases in the middle. The length of the CDR3 is 15 residues. The chain's CDR3 is CASSLAQSSYTEAFF. The CDR3 coding sequence is TGTGCCAGCAGTTTAGCGCAGTCATCGTACACTGAAGCTTTCTTT.

This chain connects TRBV28 to TRBJ2-4; 10 nucleotides align to TRBD2. Germline-derived CDR1 and CDR2 are MDHEN and SYDVKM. The length of the CDR3 is 16 residues. V lost 6 bases and J lost 0; bases outside the gene matches: 5. In DNA form, the CDR3 reads TGTGCCAGCAGAAAAGCGGGAGGGCTAGCCAAAAACATTCAGTACTTC. The encoded protein is CASRKAGGLAKNIQYF.